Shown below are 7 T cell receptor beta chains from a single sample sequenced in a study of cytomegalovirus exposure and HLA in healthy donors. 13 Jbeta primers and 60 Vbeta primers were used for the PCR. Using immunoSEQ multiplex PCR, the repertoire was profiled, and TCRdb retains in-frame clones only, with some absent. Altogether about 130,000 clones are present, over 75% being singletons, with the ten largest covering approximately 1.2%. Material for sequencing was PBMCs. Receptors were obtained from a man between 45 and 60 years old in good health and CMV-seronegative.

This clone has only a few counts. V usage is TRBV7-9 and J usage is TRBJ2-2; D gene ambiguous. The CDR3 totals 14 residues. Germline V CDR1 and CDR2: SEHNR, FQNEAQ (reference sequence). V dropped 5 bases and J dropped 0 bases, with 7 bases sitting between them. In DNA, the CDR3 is TGTGCCAGCAGCCCCCAGGCGAACACCGGGGAGCTGTTTTTT. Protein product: CASSPQANTGELFF.

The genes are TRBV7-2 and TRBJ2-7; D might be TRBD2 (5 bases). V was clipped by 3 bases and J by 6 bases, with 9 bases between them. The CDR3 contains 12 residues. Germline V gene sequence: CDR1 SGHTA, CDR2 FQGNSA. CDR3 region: CASSFPAGEQYF. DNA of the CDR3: TGTGCCAGCAGCTTTCCGGCGGGCGAGCAGTACTTC. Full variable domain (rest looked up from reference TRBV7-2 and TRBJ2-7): GAGVSQSPSNKVTEKGKDVELRCDPISGHTALYWYRQSLGQGLEFLIYFQGNSAPDKSGLPSDRFSAERTGGSVSTLTIQRTQQEDSAVYLCASSFPAGEQYFGPGTRLTVT.

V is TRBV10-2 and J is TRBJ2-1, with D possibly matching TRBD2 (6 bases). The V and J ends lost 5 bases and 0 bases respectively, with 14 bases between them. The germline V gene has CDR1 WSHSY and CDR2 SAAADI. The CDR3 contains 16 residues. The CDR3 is CASSSLAQSSYNEQFF. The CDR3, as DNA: TGCGCCAGCAGTTCACTAGCTCAGAGCTCCTACAATGAGCAGTTCTTC.

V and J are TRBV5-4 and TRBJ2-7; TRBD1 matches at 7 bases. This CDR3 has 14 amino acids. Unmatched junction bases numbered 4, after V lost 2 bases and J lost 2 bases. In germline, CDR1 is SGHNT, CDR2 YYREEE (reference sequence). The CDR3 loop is CASSLATGTYEQYF. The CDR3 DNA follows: TGTGCCAGCAGCTTAGCGACAGGGACCTACGAGCAGTACTTC.

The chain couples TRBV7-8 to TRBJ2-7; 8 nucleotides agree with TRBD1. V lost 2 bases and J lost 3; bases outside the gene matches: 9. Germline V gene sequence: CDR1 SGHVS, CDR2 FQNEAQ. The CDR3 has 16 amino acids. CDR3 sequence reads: CASSLSGVTGGYEQYF. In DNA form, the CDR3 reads TGTGCCAGCAGCTTATCAGGGGTAACAGGGGGCTACGAGCAGTACTTC.

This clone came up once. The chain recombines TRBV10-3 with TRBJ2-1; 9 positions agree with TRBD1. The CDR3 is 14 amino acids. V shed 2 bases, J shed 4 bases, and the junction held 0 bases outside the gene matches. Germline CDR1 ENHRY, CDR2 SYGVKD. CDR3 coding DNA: TGTGCCATCAGTGAGGGACAGGGGTACAATGAGCAGTTCTTC. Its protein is CAISEGQGYNEQFF.

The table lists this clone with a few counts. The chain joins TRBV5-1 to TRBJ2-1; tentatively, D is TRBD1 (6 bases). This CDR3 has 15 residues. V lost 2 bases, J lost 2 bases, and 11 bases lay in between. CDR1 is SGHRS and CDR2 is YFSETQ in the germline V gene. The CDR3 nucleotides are TGCGCCAGCAGCTTCTCGGGACAAACCTACAATGAGCAGTTCTTC. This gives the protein CASSFSGQTYNEQFF.